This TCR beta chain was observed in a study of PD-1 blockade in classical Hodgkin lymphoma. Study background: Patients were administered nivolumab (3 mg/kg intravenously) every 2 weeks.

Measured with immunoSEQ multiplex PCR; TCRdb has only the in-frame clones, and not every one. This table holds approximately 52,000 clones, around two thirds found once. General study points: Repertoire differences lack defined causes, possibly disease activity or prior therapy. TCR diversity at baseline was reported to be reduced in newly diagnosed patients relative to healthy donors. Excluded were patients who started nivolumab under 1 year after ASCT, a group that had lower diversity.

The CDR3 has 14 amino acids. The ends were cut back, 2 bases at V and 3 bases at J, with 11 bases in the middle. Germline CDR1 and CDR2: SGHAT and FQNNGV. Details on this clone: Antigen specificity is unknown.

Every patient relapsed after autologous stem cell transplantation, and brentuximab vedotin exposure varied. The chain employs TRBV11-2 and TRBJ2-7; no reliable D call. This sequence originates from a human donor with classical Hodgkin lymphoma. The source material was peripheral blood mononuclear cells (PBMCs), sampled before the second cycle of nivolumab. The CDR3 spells CASSLMSQNYEQYF. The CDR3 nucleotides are TGTGCCAGCAGCTTAATGTCACAGAACTACGAGCAGTACTTC.